This TCR beta chain was captured in a study of tumor T cells in aggressive B-cell lymphoma. V lost 6 bases, J lost 7 bases, and 15 bases lay in between. The CDR3 loop spans 14 amino acids. Germline loops: CDR1 MNHEY, CDR2 SVGAGI. The repertoire was sequenced with immunoSEQ multiplex PCR; TCRdb's copy has only in-frame clones and lacks some. The sample holds more than 900 clones, 97% seen once. The genes are TRBV6-5 and TRBJ1-4; no definite D call. Sequencing used tumor tissue. The source of this sequence is an adult with diffuse large B cell lymphoma. The CDR3 here is CASRPGEAGEKLFF. CDR3 DNA sequence: TGTGCCAGCAGACCCGGGGAGGCAGGTGAAAAACTGTTTTTT.